This TCR beta chain was identified during a study of OX40 agonist ivuxolimab in advanced cancers. Trimming stripped 7 bases from V and 2 bases from J, with 9 bases between. Germline CDR1 and CDR2: SEHNR and FQNEAQ (reference sequence). This CDR3 spans 13 amino acids. Enrollment shut out patients with autoimmune disease history or systemic immunosuppression. The table came from immunoSEQ multiplex PCR; TCRdb's copy has only in-frame clones and leaves some out. The profile covers tens of thousands of clones, with more than 85% appearing a single time and 2% to 3% taken by the ten largest. For this clone: No antigen is known for it.

Whole-study findings and limits: At doses 0.1 to 3.0 mg/kg, CD4+ and CD8+ clones expanded.

The chain is built from TRBV7-9 and TRBJ1-3; D uncertain. This sequence was found in an adult with an advanced solid tumor such as melanoma, head and neck, liver or kidney cancer. The sample was CD4+ or CD8+ T cells sorted from blood, taken in a trial of the OX40 agonist ivuxolimab. The CDR3, as DNA: TGTGCCAGCATGGGGATGGCTGGAAACACCATATATTTT. This codes for CASMGMAGNTIYF.